The 28 T cell receptor beta chains reported below all come from one sample, sequenced in a study of blood T cell repertoires in COVID-19. Produced via immunoSEQ multiplex PCR; TCRdb's table is partial and in-frame only. This table holds 140,000 or so clones, roughly 80% found once. The sample comprised peripheral blood. These receptors were taken from a man between 70 and 80 years old who had recovered from COVID-19.

A single count supports this clone. The chain has TRBV27 and TRBJ2-2; the D is unclear. Trimming cost V 5 bases and J 5 bases, with 9 bases left between them. CDR3 length equals 13 residues. Germline V gene lookup returns CDR1 MNHEY and CDR2 SMNVEV (reference sequence). Here the CDR3 reads CASSPHMTGELFF. The CDR3 coding sequence is TGTGCCAGCAGTCCTCACATGACCGGGGAGCTGTTTTTT.

The chain joins TRBV5-6 to TRBJ2-1, with TRBD1 as a possible D gene (6 bases). Germline lookup yields CDR1 SGHDT and CDR2 YYEEEE. Trimming left V 0 bases short and J 12 bases short, with 13 bases between. This CDR3 has 13 amino acids. The CDR3 DNA sequence: TGTGCCAGCAGCTTGGCCAGGGGCGCGTTGCAGTTCTTC. Amino acids: CASSLARGALQFF.

The rearrangement uses TRBV4-3 and TRBJ2-1; weak D call: TRBD1 (6 bases). CDR3 size: 13 residues. Per the germline V gene, CDR1 is LGHNA and CDR2 is YSLEER. V was clipped by 3 bases and J by 8 bases, with 11 bases between them. In DNA form, the CDR3 reads TGCGCCAGCAGCCATTCACAGGGCTATGAGCAGTTCTTC. This encodes CASSHSQGYEQFF.

The chain couples TRBV7-2 to TRBJ1-5; D perhaps matches TRBD1 (5 bases). Trimming cost V 5 bases and J 6 bases, with 11 bases left between them. The CDR3 consists of 13 residues. From germline, CDR1 is SGHTA and CDR2 FQGNSA. The CDR3 sequence: CASSPGYSQPQHF. In nucleotides, the CDR3 is TGTGCCAGCAGCCCAGGGTATTCTCAGCCCCAGCATTTT.

The chain links TRBV7-2 to TRBJ2-2; the D gene is possibly TRBD2 (5 bases). The CDR3 spans 15 residues. Looked up from germline, CDR1 is SGHTA and CDR2 is FQGNSA. V was pared by 5 bases and J by 7 bases, with 17 bases between. In nucleotides, the CDR3 is TGTGCCAGCAGCCTCCGGGGATTTCCCGGCGGGGAGCTGTTTTTT. Encoded protein: CASSLRGFPGGELFF.

In its sample, this clone was seen once. This rearrangement joins TRBV29-1 to TRBJ2-1; 9 positions agree with TRBD1. V was clipped by 4 bases and J by 5 bases; unmatched bases: 6. CDR1 SQVTM and CDR2 ANQGSEA come from the germline V gene. This CDR3 region has 14 residues. CDR3 residues: CSVVVWDRDNEQFF. The CDR3 region has the DNA TGCAGCGTTGTTGTTTGGGACAGGGACAATGAGCAGTTCTTC.

V is TRBV10-3 and J is TRBJ2-3, with 7 bases that match TRBD1. Germline assignment: CDR1 ENHRY and CDR2 SYGVKD. V lost 10 bases to trimming and J lost 0 bases; unmatched junction nucleotides: 7. The CDR3 spans 14 residues. The CDR3 region is CASRDSSSTDTQYF. CDR3 DNA: TGTGCCAGCCGGGACAGCTCTAGCACAGATACGCAGTATTTT.

The chain combines TRBV7-2 with TRBJ1-1, with D possibly being TRBD1 (5 bases). This CDR3 spans 15 amino acids. V was cut by 5 bases and J by 2 bases, with 15 bases left in between. Germline CDR1 is SGHTA and CDR2 is FQGNSA. CDR3 DNA: TGTGCCAGCAGCCTACTCGGGCAGGGTAACACTGAAGCTTTCTTT. As protein: CASSLLGQGNTEAFF.

CDR3 protein: CAISESGADPFF. The CDR3 DNA reads TGTGCCATCAGTGAGTCGGGGGCCGACCCGTTCTTC. V usage is TRBV10-3 and J usage is TRBJ2-1, with D tentatively TRBD1 (6 bases). This CDR3 spans 12 amino acids. Germline V gene lookup returns CDR1 ENHRY and CDR2 SYGVKD. V lost 0 bases, J lost 15 bases, and 12 bases lay in between.

The V call is TRBV5-1, the J call TRBJ2-3; 8 bases map to TRBD1. The CDR3 spans 14 residues. Germline V CDR1 and CDR2: SGHRS, YFSETQ. Trimming cost V 4 bases and J 5 bases; bases outside gene matches: 6. The CDR3 here is CASSTGQVEDTQYF. The CDR3 bases are TGCGCCAGCAGCACGGGACAGGTGGAAGATACGCAGTATTTT.

The genes are TRBV5-1 and TRBJ2-7, with D unclear. V was pared by 0 bases and J by 3 bases, with 10 bases between. The CDR3 spans 14 residues. Germline CDR1 reads SGHRS; CDR2 reads YFSETQ. In nucleotides, the CDR3 is TGCGCCAGCAGCTTGGAGACTGATATCTACGAGCAGTACTTC. As protein: CASSLETDIYEQYF.

The chain couples TRBV29-1 to TRBJ2-1, with 8 positions matching TRBD2. V lost 7 bases to trimming and J lost 0 bases; unmatched junction nucleotides: 5. Germline V lookup: CDR1 SQVTM, CDR2 ANQGSEA. The CDR3 has 14 residues. As DNA, the CDR3 is TGCAGCGGGATGACTAGCGACTCCTACAATGAGCAGTTCTTC. It yields the protein CSGMTSDSYNEQFF.

The J gene is TRBJ1-1, the V gene TRBV3-1 (or the pseudogene TRBV3-2); maybe TRBD1 (6 bases). The ends were cut back, 3 bases at V and 4 bases at J, with 15 bases in the middle. From germline, CDR1 is LGHDT and CDR2 YNNKEL (reference sequence). This CDR3 has 15 amino acids. CDR3 sequence: CASSHGGLGGTEAFF. In DNA form, the CDR3 reads TGTGCCAGCAGCCATGGTGGCCTAGGGGGCACTGAAGCTTTCTTT.

This chain connects TRBV27 to TRBJ2-7; 8 nucleotides match TRBD1. Trimming removed 5 bases from V and 9 bases from J; junction bases left unmatched: 12. The germline V gene has CDR1 MNHEY and CDR2 SMNVEV (reference sequence). CDR3 length equals 14 residues. CDR3 nucleotides: TGTGCCAGCAGTGGGGGACAGGTTCTACGGGGGCAGTACTTC. Its translation is CASSGGQVLRGQYF.

The J gene is TRBJ2-7, the V gene TRBV6-2 or TRBV6-3, with 9 bases lining up with TRBD2. Germline V gene sequence: CDR1 MNHEY, CDR2 SVGEGT. V was clipped by 6 bases and J by 5 bases; unmatched bases: 11. This CDR3 has 15 amino acids. The CDR3 region has the DNA TGTGCCAGCAGCCAGACTGGCGGGAGGGGCCACGAGCAGTACTTC. Translated, it gives CASSQTGGRGHEQYF.

A few counts support this clone. For the CDR3, the DNA is TGTGCCAGTAGTAATCAGGACAGGGTATCAGATACGCAGTATTTT. Protein: CASSNQDRVSDTQYF. The chain recombines TRBV19 with TRBJ2-3; the match to TRBD1 covers 8 bases. V was clipped by 4 bases and J by 4 bases; unmatched bases: 7. The CDR3 contains 15 residues. Germline V gives CDR1 LNHDA, CDR2 SQIVND (reference sequence).

V gene TRBV29-1 combines with J gene TRBJ1-3; 8 bases fit TRBD1. The trim removed 6 bases at V and 3 bases at J, leaving 7 bases unmatched. Germline V gene lookup returns CDR1 SQVTM and CDR2 ANQGSEA. This CDR3 region has 14 residues. The CDR3, as DNA: TGCAGCGTCCAATCAGGGGGCTTTGGAAACACCATATATTTT. Residues: CSVQSGGFGNTIYF. Based on the CDR3 plus reference TRBV29-1 and TRBJ1-3, the full variable domain is SAVISQKPSRDICQRGTSLTIQCQVDSQVTMMFWYRQQPGQSLTLIATANQGSEATYESGFVIDKFPISRPNLTFSTLTVSNMSPEDSSIYLCSVQSGGFGNTIYFGEGSWLTVV.

J is TRBJ1-2 and V is TRBV27; TRBD1 agrees at 7 bases. The germline gives CDR1 MNHEY, CDR2 SMNVEV (reference sequence). The J segment lost 4 bases and the V segment lost 5 bases, leaving 10 bases of the junction unmatched. The CDR3 has 15 amino acids. CDR3 nucleotides: TGTGCCAGCAGTGGCAGGGACAGACCAGTCTATGGCTACACCTTC. Protein product: CASSGRDRPVYGYTF.

This chain connects TRBV28 to TRBJ2-2; the D gene is possibly TRBD1 (6 bases). Between the trimmed V and J ends, which lost 7 bases and 5 bases, there was a span of 11 bases. CDR3 length: 13 residues. The V gene's germline CDR1 is MDHEN and CDR2 SYDVKM. CDR3 protein: CASMDSRTGELFF. The CDR3 nucleotides read TGTGCCAGCATGGACAGCAGGACCGGGGAGCTGTTTTTT.

J is TRBJ1-5 and V is TRBV24-1; no reliable D call. Germline V gene data show CDR1 as KGHDR and CDR2 as SFDVKD. V lost 5 bases and J 4 bases, leaving 11 bases between the germline ends. This CDR3 has 14 amino acids. The DNA for the CDR3 is TGTGCCACCAGTGCAGCCGGACTTAATCAGCCCCAGCATTTT. The encoded protein is CATSAAGLNQPQHF.

CDR3: CASSYFGQGSSGSGYTF. As DNA, the CDR3 is TGTGCCAGCAGTTATTTCGGACAGGGCTCATCTGGAAGTGGCTACACCTTC. This chain uses TRBV6-2 or TRBV6-3 with TRBJ1-2; 8 nucleotides align to TRBD1. The CDR3 is 17 amino acids. Germline V gene lookup returns CDR1 MNHEY and CDR2 SVGEGT. Unmatched junction bases numbered 16, after V lost 3 bases and J lost 7 bases.

The V call is TRBV7-9, the J call TRBJ1-2, with no clear D. CDR1 is SEHNR and CDR2 is FQNEAQ in the germline V gene (reference sequence). V lost 0 bases to trimming and J lost 4 bases, with 9 bases between them. The CDR3 is made up of 14 amino acids. CDR3 sequence reads: CASSLAELGYGYTF. Written as DNA, the CDR3 is TGTGCCAGCAGCTTAGCCGAGCTAGGCTATGGCTACACCTTC.

This clone was detected once. The J gene is TRBJ2-2, the V gene TRBV7-9, with a weak D call TRBD2 (5 bases). The CDR3 is 16 amino acids. CDR1 is SEHNR and CDR2 is FQNEAQ in the germline V gene (reference sequence). V lost 4 bases and J lost 5, with 17 bases in between. The CDR3: CASSSGLREFTGELFF. CDR3 DNA sequence: TGTGCCAGCAGCTCCGGTTTAAGGGAGTTTACCGGGGAGCTGTTTTTT.

This clone has a handful of counts. This chain joins TRBV4-2 and TRBJ2-4; 8 nucleotides align to TRBD1. The CDR3 is 18 residues long. Germline V gene sequence: CDR1 LGHNA, CDR2 YNFKEQ. Trimming at V came to 0 bases and at J to 7 bases, leaving 14 bases not matched to a gene. The CDR3 region is CASSQDRGQGLIGNIQYF. Written as DNA, the CDR3 is TGTGCCAGCAGCCAAGATAGAGGACAGGGTTTAATCGGGAACATTCAGTACTTC.

The chain couples TRBV11-2 to TRBJ2-4, with D maybe TRBD2 (6 bases). Trimming took off 3 bases at V and 0 bases at J, with 15 bases between the two ends. This CDR3 comprises 17 residues. Per germline, CDR1 SGHAT and CDR2 FQNNGV. Here the CDR3 DNA reads TGTGCCAGCAGCTTGTCAGCGGGTTCGATAGCCAAAAACATTCAGTACTTC. The encoded protein is CASSLSAGSIAKNIQYF.

V gene TRBV7-8 combines with J gene TRBJ2-7, with 11 bases lining up with TRBD2. The V gene's germline CDR1 is SGHVS and CDR2 FQNEAQ. This CDR3 region has 16 residues. J was trimmed by 4 bases and V by 4 bases; bases with no gene match: 9. The CDR3 region has the DNA TGTGCCAGCAGCTGGCTGCCGGGACTAGCGGCATACGAGCAGTACTTC. Translating gives CASSWLPGLAAYEQYF.

A few counts support this clone. This rearrangement joins TRBV5-5 to TRBJ1-2, with D possibly being TRBD1 (6 bases). Trimming took 7 bases from V and 3 from J, leaving 10 bases between them. CDR1 and CDR2 from the germline V gene are SGHKS and YYEKEE (reference sequence). The CDR3 has 12 amino acids. CDR3: CASRSGDYGYTF. The CDR3 nucleotides read TGTGCCAGCCGGTCAGGGGACTATGGCTACACCTTC.

The table lists this clone with a count of one. The chain couples TRBV19 to TRBJ2-7; tentative D call: TRBD1 (5 bases). The V end was cut by 10 bases, the J end by 5 bases, with 18 bases between. Germline CDR1 reads LNHDA; CDR2 reads SQIVND (reference sequence). The CDR3 runs 13 residues. The CDR3 reads CATSPREGDEQYF. The CDR3 nucleotides are TGTGCCACCTCCCCGAGAGAAGGGGACGAGCAGTACTTC.